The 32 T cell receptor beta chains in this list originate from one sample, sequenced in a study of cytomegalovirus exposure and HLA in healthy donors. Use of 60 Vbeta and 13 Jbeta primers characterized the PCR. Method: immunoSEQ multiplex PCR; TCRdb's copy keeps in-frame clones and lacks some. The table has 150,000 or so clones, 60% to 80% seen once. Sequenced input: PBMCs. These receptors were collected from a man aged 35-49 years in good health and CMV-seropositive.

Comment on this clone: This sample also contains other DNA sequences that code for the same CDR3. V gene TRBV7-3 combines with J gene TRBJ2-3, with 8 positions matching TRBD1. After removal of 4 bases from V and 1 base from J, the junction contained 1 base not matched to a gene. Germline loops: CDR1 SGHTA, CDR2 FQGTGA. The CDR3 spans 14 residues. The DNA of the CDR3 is TGTGCCAGCAGCTCGGGACAGGGCACAGATACGCAGTATTTT. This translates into CASSSGQGTDTQYF.

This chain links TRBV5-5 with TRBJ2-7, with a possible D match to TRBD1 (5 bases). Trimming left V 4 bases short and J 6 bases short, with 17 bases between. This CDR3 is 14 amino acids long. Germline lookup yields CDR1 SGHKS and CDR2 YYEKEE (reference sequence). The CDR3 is CASSGTRAPGEQYF. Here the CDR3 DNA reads TGTGCCAGCAGCGGCACCAGGGCCCCAGGCGAGCAGTACTTC.

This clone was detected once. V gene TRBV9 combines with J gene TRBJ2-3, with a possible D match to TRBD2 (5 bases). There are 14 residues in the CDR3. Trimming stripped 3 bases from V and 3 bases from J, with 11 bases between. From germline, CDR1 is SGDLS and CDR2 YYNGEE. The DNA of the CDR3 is TGTGCCAGCAGCGATGTATCGGGGACAGATACGCAGTATTTT. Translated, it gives CASSDVSGTDTQYF.

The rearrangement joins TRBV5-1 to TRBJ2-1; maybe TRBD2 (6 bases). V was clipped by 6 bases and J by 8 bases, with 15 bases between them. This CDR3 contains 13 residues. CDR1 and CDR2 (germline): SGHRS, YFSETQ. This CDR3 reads CASMGTPGYEQFF. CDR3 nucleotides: TGCGCCAGCATGGGGACTCCTGGGTATGAGCAGTTCTTC.

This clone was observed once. The CDR3 is CASRAGGPTDTQYF. CDR3 nucleotides: TGTGCCAGCAGGGCGGGAGGCCCCACAGATACGCAGTATTTT. V gene TRBV6-1 combines with J gene TRBJ2-3; the match to TRBD2 covers 8 bases. CDR1 MNHNS and CDR2 SASEGT come from the germline V gene. V shed 6 bases, J shed 2 bases, and the junction held 4 bases outside the gene matches. This CDR3 spans 14 amino acids.

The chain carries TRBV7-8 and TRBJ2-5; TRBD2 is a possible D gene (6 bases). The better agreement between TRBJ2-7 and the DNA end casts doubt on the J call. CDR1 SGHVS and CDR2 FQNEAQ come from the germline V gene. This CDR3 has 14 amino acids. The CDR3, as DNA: TGTGCCAGCACCCTAGTCGCGGGGTCTGGCGAGCAGTACTTC. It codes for CASTLVAGSGEQYF.

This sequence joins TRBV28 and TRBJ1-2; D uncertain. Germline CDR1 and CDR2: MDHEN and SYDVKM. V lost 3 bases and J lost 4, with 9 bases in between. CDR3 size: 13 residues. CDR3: CASSLQDGYGYTF. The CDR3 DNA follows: TGTGCCAGCAGTTTGCAGGATGGCTATGGCTACACCTTC.

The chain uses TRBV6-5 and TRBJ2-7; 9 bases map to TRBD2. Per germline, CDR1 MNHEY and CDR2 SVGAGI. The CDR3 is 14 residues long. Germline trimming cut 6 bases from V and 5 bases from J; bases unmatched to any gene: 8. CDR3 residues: CASRREGLHDEQYF. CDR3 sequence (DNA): TGTGCCAGCAGGCGGGAGGGCCTCCACGACGAGCAGTACTTC.

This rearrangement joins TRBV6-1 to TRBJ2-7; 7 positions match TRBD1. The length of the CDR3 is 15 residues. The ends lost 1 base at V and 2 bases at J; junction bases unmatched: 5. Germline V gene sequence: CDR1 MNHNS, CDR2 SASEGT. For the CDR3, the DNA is TGTGCCAGCAGTGAAGAGGGGGCTTCCGCCTACGAGCAGTACTTC. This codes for CASSEEGASAYEQYF.

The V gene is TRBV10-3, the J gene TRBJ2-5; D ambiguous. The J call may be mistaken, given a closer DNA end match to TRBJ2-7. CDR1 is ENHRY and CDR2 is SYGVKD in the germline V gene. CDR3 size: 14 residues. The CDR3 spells CAISDSSFSYEQYF. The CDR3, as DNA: TGTGCCATCAGTGATTCGTCTTTCTCCTACGAGCAGTACTTC.

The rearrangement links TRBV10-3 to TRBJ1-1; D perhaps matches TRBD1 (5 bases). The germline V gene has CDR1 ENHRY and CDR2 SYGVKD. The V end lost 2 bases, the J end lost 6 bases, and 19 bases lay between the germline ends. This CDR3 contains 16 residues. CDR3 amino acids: CAISEPLSGGGAEAFF. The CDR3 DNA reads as TGTGCCATCAGTGAGCCACTGTCGGGTGGAGGGGCTGAAGCTTTCTTT.

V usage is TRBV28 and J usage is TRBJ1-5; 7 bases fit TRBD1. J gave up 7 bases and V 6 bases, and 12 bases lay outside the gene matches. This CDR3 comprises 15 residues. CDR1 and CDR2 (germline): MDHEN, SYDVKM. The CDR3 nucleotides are TGTGCCAGCAGGATCTACTACAGGGGTGGGCAGCCCCAGCATTTT. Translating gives CASRIYYRGGQPQHF.

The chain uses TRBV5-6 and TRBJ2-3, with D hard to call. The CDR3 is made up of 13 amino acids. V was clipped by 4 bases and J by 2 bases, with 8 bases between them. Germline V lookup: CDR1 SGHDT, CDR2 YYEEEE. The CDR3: CASSVTDTDTQYF. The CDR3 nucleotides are TGTGCCAGCAGCGTTACAGACACAGATACGCAGTATTTT.

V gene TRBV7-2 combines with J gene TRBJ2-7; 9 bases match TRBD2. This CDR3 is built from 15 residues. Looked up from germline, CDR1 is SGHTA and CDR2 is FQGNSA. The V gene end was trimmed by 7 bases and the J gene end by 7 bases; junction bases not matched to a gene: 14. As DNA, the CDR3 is TGTGCCAGCACCCCAGCGGGAGGTCTTGGTGGGGAGCAGTACTTC. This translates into CASTPAGGLGGEQYF.

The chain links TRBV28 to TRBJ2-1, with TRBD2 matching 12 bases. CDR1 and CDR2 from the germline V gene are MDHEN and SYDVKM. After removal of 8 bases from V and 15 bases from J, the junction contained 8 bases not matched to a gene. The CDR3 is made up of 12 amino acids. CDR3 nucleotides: TGTGCCAGCCGGGGCCCGACTAGCGGGGGGTTCTTC. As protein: CASRGPTSGGFF.

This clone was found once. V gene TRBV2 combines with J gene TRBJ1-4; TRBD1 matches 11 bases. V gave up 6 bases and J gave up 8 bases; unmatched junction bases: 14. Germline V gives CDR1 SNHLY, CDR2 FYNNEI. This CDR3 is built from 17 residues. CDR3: CASSGPGTGGKMEKLFF. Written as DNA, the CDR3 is TGTGCCAGCAGCGGTCCCGGGACAGGGGGGAAGATGGAAAAACTGTTTTTT.

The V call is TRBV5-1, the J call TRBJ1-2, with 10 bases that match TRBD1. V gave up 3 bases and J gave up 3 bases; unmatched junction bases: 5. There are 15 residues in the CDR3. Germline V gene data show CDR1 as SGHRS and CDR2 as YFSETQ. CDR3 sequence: CASSYRTGGDYGYTF. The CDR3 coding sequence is TGCGCCAGCAGCTACAGGACAGGGGGGGACTATGGCTACACCTTC.

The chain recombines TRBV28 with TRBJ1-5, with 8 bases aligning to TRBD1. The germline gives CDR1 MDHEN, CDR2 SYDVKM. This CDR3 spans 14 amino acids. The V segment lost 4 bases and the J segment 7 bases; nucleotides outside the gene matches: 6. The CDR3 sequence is CASSSGQGGQPQHF. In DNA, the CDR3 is TGTGCCAGCAGTTCTGGACAGGGAGGGCAGCCCCAGCATTTT.

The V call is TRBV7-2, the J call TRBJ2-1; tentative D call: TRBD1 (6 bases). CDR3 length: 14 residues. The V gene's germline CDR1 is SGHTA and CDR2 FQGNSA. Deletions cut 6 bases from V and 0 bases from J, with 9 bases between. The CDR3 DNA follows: TGTGCCAGCAGTCCGGGACACTCCTACAATGAGCAGTTCTTC. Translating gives CASSPGHSYNEQFF.

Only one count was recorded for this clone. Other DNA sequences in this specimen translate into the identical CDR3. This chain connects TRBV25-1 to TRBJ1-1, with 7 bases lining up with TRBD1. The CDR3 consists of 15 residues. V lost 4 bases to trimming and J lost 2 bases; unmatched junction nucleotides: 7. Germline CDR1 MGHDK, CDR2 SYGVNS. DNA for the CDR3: TGTGCCAGCAGTGTTGGAGGGGGCGAAAACACTGAAGCTTTCTTT. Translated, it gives CASSVGGGENTEAFF.

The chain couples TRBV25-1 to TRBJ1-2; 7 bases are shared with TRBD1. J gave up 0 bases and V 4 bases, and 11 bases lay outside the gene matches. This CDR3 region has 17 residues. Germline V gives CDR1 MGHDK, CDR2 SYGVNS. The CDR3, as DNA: TGTGCCAGCAGTGGGTGGGACAGAACAACTACTAACTATGGCTACACCTTC. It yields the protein CASSGWDRTTTNYGYTF.

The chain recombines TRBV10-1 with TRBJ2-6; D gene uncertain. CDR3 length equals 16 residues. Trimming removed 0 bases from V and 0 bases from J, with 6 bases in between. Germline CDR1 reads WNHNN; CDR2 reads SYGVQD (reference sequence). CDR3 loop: CASSESIGSGANVLTF. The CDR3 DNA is TGCGCCAGCAGTGAGTCGATCGGCTCTGGGGCCAACGTCCTGACTTTC.

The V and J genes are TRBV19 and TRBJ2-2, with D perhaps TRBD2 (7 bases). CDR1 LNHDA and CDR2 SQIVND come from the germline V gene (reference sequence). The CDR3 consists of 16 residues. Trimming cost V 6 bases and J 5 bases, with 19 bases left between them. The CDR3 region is CASSLPSGGATGELFF. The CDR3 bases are TGTGCCAGTAGCCTCCCCTCGGGGGGCGCGACCGGGGAGCTGTTTTTT.

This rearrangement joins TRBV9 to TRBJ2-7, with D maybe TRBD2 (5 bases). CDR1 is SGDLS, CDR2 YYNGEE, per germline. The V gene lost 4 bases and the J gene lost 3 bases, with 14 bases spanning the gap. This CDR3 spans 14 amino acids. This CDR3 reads CASSLDPGFYEQYF. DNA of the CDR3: TGTGCCAGCAGCCTCGATCCGGGATTCTACGAGCAGTACTTC.

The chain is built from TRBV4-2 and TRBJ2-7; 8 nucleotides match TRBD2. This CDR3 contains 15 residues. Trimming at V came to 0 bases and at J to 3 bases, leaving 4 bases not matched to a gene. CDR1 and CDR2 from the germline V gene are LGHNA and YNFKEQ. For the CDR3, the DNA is TGTGCCAGCAGCCAAGAGCCGACTAGCGTCTACGAGCAGTACTTC. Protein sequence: CASSQEPTSVYEQYF.

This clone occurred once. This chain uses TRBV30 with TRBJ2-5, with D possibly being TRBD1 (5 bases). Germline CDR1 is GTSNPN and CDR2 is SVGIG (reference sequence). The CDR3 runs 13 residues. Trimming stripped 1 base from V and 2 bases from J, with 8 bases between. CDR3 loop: CAWSGAGQETQYF. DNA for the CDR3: TGTGCCTGGAGTGGGGCAGGGCAAGAGACCCAGTACTTC.

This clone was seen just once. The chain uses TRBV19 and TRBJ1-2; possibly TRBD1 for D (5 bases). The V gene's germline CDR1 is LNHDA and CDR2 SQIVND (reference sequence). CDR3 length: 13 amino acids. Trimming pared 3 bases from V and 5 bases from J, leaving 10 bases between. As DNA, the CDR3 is TGTGCCAGTAGTATGCGGAGGGGTTATGGCTACACCTTC. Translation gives CASSMRRGYGYTF.

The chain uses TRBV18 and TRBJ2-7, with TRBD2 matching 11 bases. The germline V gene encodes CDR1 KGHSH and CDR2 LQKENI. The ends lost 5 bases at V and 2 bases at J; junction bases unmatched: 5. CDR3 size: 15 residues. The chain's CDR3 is CASSRVAGGAYEQYF. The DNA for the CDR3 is TGTGCCAGCTCAAGGGTAGCGGGAGGGGCCTACGAGCAGTACTTC.

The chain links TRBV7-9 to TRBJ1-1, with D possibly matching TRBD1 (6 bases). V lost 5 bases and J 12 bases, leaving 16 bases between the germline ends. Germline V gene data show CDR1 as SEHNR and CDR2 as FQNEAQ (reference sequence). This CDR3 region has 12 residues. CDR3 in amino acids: CASSPGEGTTFF. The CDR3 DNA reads TGTGCCAGCAGCCCTGGCGAGGGGACAACTTTCTTT.

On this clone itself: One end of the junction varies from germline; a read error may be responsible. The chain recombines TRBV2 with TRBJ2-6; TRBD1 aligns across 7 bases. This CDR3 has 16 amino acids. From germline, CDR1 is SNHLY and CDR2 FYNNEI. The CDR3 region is CASSPEGGSGANGLTF. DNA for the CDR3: TGTGCCAGCAGTCCCGAAGGGGGCTCTGGGGCCAACGGCCTGACTTTC. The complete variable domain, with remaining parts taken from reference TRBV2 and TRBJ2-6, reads EPEVTQTPSHQVTQMGQEVILRCVPISNHLYFYWYRQILGQKVEFLVSFYNNEISEKSEIFDDQFSVERPDGSNFTLKIRSTKLEDSAMYFCASSPEGGSGANGLTFGAGSRLTVL.

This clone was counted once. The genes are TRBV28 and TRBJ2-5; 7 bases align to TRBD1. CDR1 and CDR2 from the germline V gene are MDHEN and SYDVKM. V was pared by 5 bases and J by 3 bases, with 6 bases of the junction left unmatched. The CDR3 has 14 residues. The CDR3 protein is CASSRSGTEETQYF. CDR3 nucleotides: TGTGCCAGCAGTCGCTCCGGGACAGAAGAGACCCAGTACTTC.

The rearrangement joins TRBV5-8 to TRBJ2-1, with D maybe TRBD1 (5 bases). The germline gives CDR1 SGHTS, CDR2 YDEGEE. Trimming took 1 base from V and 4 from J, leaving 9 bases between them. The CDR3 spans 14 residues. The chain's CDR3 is CASSLKGIYNEQFF. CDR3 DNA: TGTGCCAGCAGCTTGAAGGGGATTTACAATGAGCAGTTCTTC.